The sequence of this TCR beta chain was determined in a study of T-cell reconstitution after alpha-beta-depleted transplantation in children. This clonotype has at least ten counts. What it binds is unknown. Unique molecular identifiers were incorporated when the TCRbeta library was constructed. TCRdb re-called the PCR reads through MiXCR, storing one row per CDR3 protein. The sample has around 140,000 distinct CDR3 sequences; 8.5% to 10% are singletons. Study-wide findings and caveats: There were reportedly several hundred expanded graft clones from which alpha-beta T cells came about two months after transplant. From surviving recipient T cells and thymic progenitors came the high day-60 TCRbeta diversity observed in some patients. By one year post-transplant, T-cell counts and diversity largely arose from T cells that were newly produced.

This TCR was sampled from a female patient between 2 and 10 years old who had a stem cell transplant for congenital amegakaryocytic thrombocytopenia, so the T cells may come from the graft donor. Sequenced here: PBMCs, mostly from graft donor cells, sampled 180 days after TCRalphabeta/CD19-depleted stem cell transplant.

CDR3 coding DNA: TGTGCCAGCAGCTGGACCTACGTGGGGACCGGGGAGCTGTTTTTT. It specifies CASSWTYVGTGELFF. This chain links TRBV7-2 with TRBJ2-2; D is unresolved. Germline CDR1 SGHTA, CDR2 FQGNSA. V was pared by 4 bases and J by 5 bases, with 14 bases between. The CDR3 has 15 residues.